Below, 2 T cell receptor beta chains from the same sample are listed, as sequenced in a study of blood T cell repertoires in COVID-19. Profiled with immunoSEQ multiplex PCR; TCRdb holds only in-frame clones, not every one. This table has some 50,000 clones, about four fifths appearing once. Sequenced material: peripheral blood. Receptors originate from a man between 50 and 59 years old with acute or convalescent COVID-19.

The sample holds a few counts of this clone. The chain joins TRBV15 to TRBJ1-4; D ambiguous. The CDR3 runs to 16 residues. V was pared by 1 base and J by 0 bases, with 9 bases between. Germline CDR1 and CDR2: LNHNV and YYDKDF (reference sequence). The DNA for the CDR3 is TGTGCCACCAGCAGAGGGCGGAAGTCAACTAATGAAAAACTGTTTTTT. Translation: CATSRGRKSTNEKLFF.

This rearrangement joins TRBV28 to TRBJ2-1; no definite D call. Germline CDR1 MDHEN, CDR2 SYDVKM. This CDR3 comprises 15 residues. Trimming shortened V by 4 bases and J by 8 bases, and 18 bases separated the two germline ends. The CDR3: CASSSIAPGPDEQFF. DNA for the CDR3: TGTGCCAGCAGTTCGATAGCCCCCGGCCCCGATGAGCAGTTCTTC.